Shown below are 11 T cell receptor beta chains from a single sample sequenced in a study of blood T cell repertoires in COVID-19. Clones were sequenced by immunoSEQ multiplex PCR, and TCRdb holds only the in-frame ones, with some missing. The table lists about 260,000 clones, about 85% of them singletons. Sequenced input: PBMCs or T cells enriched from blood (not recorded which). Source of these receptors: a woman between 45 and 60 years old who had recovered from COVID-19.

In DNA, the CDR3 is TGTGCCAGCAGCCCTGGGACAGGGGAACAGCCCCAGCATTTT. Its translation: CASSPGTGEQPQHF. This chain connects TRBV11-2 to TRBJ1-5; TRBD1 matches 10 bases. Germline lookup yields CDR1 SGHAT and CDR2 FQNNGV. This CDR3 has 14 residues. V trimming: 5 bases; J trimming: 7 bases; junction bases outside the gene matches: 5.

The chain uses TRBV28 and TRBJ1-4; unclear D gene. V was trimmed by 7 bases and J by 7 bases, leaving 16 bases between them. Germline V gene lookup returns CDR1 MDHEN and CDR2 SYDVKM. This CDR3 contains 14 residues. The CDR3 region has the DNA TGTGCCAGCACCGGAGCCAACCGGGGTGAAAAACTGTTTTTT. This codes for CASTGANRGEKLFF.

The chain links TRBV28 to TRBJ1-6, with TRBD1 matching over 9 bases. CDR1 and CDR2 (germline): MDHEN, SYDVKM. V lost 5 bases, J lost 6 bases, and 11 bases stayed unmatched. The CDR3 totals 17 residues. CDR3 sequence reads: CASSPTPGQGSNSPLHF. The CDR3 nucleotides read TGTGCCAGCAGTCCCACCCCGGGACAGGGATCTAATTCACCCCTCCACTTT.

In DNA form, the CDR3 reads TGTGCCAGCAGCAAATCATGGAACACCGGGGAGCTGTTTTTT. This gives the protein CASSKSWNTGELFF. V usage is TRBV21-1 and J usage is TRBJ2-2; the table's D call of TRBD1 was not tested on the DNA. TRBV21-1 corresponds to a pseudogene. The CDR3 has 14 residues.

This chain uses TRBV7-6 with TRBJ2-2; 14 nucleotides agree with TRBD2. Germline-derived CDR1 and CDR2 are SGHVS and FNYEAQ. With V trimmed by 4 bases and J by 9 bases, 7 bases remained unmatched. The CDR3 totals 16 residues. The CDR3 spells CASSYTGTSGSRELFF. CDR3 nucleotide sequence: TGTGCCAGCAGCTATACCGGGACTAGCGGGAGTCGGGAGCTGTTTTTT. Variable domain in full (rest from reference TRBV7-6 and TRBJ2-2): GAGVSQSPRYKVTKRGQDVALRCDPISGHVSLYWYRQALGQGPEFLTYFNYEAQQDKSGLPNDRFSAERPEGSISTLTIQRTEQRDSAMYRCASSYTGTSGSRELFFGEGSRLTVL.

The gene calls are TRBV3-1 (or the pseudogene TRBV3-2) and TRBJ1-2; 10 nucleotides agree with TRBD1. This CDR3 has 16 amino acids. CDR1 and CDR2 from the germline V gene are LGHDT and YNNKEL (reference sequence). The J segment lost 3 bases and the V segment lost 3 bases, leaving 7 bases of the junction unmatched. CDR3 DNA sequence: TGTGCCAGCAGCCATCTCGCGACAGGGGGCGACTATGGCTACACCTTC. This gives the protein CASSHLATGGDYGYTF.

This clone occurred once. CDR3 DNA: TGTGCCAGCAGCTCCCCCGGACTAGCGGGCGGCTACAATGAGCAGTTCTTC. It specifies CASSSPGLAGGYNEQFF. The V and J genes are TRBV7-2 and TRBJ2-1, with 11 bases lining up with TRBD2. The germline V gene has CDR1 SGHTA and CDR2 FQGNSA. Trimming at V came to 4 bases and at J to 3 bases, leaving 8 bases not matched to a gene. The length of the CDR3 is 17 residues.

The V call is TRBV28, the J call TRBJ1-1; TRBD1 might be the D (5 bases). V lost 6 bases and J lost 4, with 9 bases in between. CDR3 length equals 12 residues. The germline gives CDR1 MDHEN, CDR2 SYDVKM. CDR3 in amino acids: CASSWRGTEAFF. The CDR3, as DNA: TGTGCCAGCAGCTGGAGGGGCACTGAAGCTTTCTTT.

J is TRBJ1-2 and V is TRBV27; 9 bases fit TRBD1. The CDR3 is 16 amino acids. Losses at the gene ends were 4 bases for V and 0 bases for J; bases not matched to a gene: 6. Per germline, CDR1 MNHEY and CDR2 SMNVEV (reference sequence). CDR3 loop: CASSSGQGQANYGYTF. In DNA, the CDR3 is TGTGCCAGCAGTTCGGGACAGGGTCAAGCTAACTATGGCTACACCTTC.

The chain carries TRBV4-1 and TRBJ1-4; TRBD1 aligns across 7 bases. The germline CDR1 and CDR2 sequences are MGHRA and YSYEKL. The CDR3 has 14 residues. V gave up 3 bases and J gave up 6 bases; unmatched junction bases: 4. The CDR3 DNA reads TGCGCCAGCAGCCAGAGAGGGACAGATGAAAAACTGTTTTTT. Amino acids: CASSQRGTDEKLFF.

The rearrangement joins TRBV19 to TRBJ1-4; D is unresolved. Per germline, CDR1 LNHDA and CDR2 SQIVND (reference sequence). The CDR3 totals 14 residues. The V end was cut by 3 bases, the J end by 3 bases, with 8 bases between. The DNA of the CDR3 is TGTGCCAGTAGTATCGTGCAGTCTAATGAAAAACTGTTTTTT. It codes for CASSIVQSNEKLFF.